The entry below gives a single T cell receptor beta chain sequence along with its context. The antigen this receptor binds is unknown. The record has no base qualities; no much larger clone is one base away. The time point label, read with the paper, signifies: healthy volunteer bleed at 6 weeks. Total RNA was extracted from unfractionated whole blood that had been collected in Tempus Blood RNA tubes. As TCR sequencing controls, a few healthy volunteers were used, with blood taken at day 0, 2 weeks and 6 weeks. Libraries came from RACE. Instrument on record: NextSeq 500. Library preparation attached unique molecular identifiers to individual cDNA molecules for quantitative, reproducible TCR counting. On the study's bioinformatics: A median of about 87,000 TCRs per sample was observed, with a range of roughly 23,224 to 700,000. The Decombinator software suite was used to annotate V, J and CDR3 in the TCR reads. To make PS versus PT1 abundance plots, every sample was subsampled to the same number of TCRs (28,000). Expanded TCRs were defined as absent before sensitization and observed at least eight times at the 2-week time point. TCRdb handled the public reads itself, with Q25 trimming in fastp and clone calling in MiXCR, and kept productive beta chains. Entries that share a CDR3 protein sequence are merged under the most common genes and DNA. These V and J calls rely on TCRdb rather than the paper's analysis. The sample table lists around 80,000 distinct CDR3 sequences, over 7% of them with a count of one. The top ten constitute roughly 1.4% of the sample.

These data are taken from a study of human T cells and chemical hapten exposure (dated by TCRdb to about 2021). Some background on the complete study: The libraries were sequenced as a pool, and the TCR yield per sample differed mostly because of small variations in library volumes within the pool. The study tracked peripheral blood TCR repertoire changes in vivo during primary and secondary sensitization to the hapten diphenylcyclopropenone (DPC) in alopecia patients. Each blood RNA sample was used to sequence both TCR alpha and TCR beta chains. Results and caveats for the whole study, not just this receptor: No change with DPC sensitization was found in the number of TCRs above 1 in 1000 frequency, and no evidence of global repertoire structure alterations was found. Repeated subsampling changed both the strength of the expansion versus patch-test correlation and the threshold at which the correlation became significant.

From the cysteine through the phenylalanine, the CDR3 covers 21 amino acids. The DNA shown is the 63-base CDR3, in frame from base 1. From a lookup of the germline V gene, CDR1 and CDR2 are SGHTA and FQGNSA. V lost 5 bases and J lost 2 bases; the stretch between them is 31 bases long. Material: whole blood. The sequence joins TRBV7-2 to TRBJ1-3, and TRBD1 may be the D gene, going by 6 matching bases. The sequence was collected from a male donor in good health. Some clones in this sample may be carry-over from other donors' samples. The DNA is TGTGCCAGCAGCGTCCCCAGAGCGGGGGCAGGGACCTTATCTCCTGGAAACACCATATATTTT. Its translation is CASSVPRAGAGTLSPGNTIYF.